This T cell receptor (beta chain) derives from a study of blood T cell repertoires in COVID-19. The assay was immunoSEQ multiplex PCR, and TCRdb's table has in-frame clones only and misses some. Among approximately 150,000 clones listed, about 88% were seen once. The CDR3 has 12 residues. V lost 10 bases and J lost 10, with 14 bases in between. Per germline, CDR1 MNHEY and CDR2 SVGAGI. This chain joins TRBV6-5 and TRBJ1-6; perhaps TRBD1 as D (5 bases). This receptor was obtained from a woman between 45 and 65 years old with COVID-19, enrolled during active disease. The sequenced material came from peripheral blood. The CDR3 nucleotides read TGTGCCACCGGAAGGGGTGGATCACCCCTCCACTTT. This gives the protein CATGRGGSPLHF.